One and the same sample provided the 32 T cell receptor beta chains below, sequenced in a study of cytomegalovirus exposure and HLA in healthy donors. PCR employed 60 Vbeta and 13 Jbeta primers. Only in-frame clones appear in the TCRdb table, and some are missing; sequencing was by immunoSEQ multiplex PCR. The sample shows about 140,000 clones, around 73% of them seen only once. The source material was PBMCs. Receptor source: a female donor in good health and CMV-seronegative.

The genes are TRBV4-2 and TRBJ2-7, with 7 bases identical to TRBD1. The germline gives CDR1 LGHNA, CDR2 YNFKEQ. This CDR3 spans 15 amino acids. Trimming took 3 bases from V and 2 from J; bases not matched to a gene: 7. In DNA, the CDR3 is TGTGCCAGCAGCCAGGGTGGGGACAGTGCCTACGAGCAGTACTTC. This gives the protein CASSQGGDSAYEQYF.

The rearrangement uses TRBV7-9 and TRBJ1-2; D is perhaps TRBD1 (6 bases). Germline V CDR1 and CDR2: SEHNR, FQNEAQ (reference sequence). Trimming took 2 bases from V and 4 from J, leaving 11 bases between them. CDR3 length: 14 amino acids. CDR3 in amino acids: CASSLMSDSYGYTF. DNA of the CDR3: TGTGCCAGCAGCTTAATGTCGGACAGCTATGGCTACACCTTC.

The J gene is TRBJ2-7, the V gene TRBV2; the match to TRBD1 covers 9 bases. The CDR3 spans 15 residues. Germline CDR1 reads SNHLY; CDR2 reads FYNNEI. Trimming at V came to 0 bases and at J to 4 bases, leaving 4 bases not matched to a gene. The CDR3 nucleotides read TGTGCCAGCAGTGAAGCGGGGACAGGGCTTTACGAGCAGTACTTC. Translation: CASSEAGTGLYEQYF. The full variable domain, its missing parts supplied by reference TRBV2 and TRBJ2-7, is EPEVTQTPSHQVTQMGQEVILRCVPISNHLYFYWYRQILGQKVEFLVSFYNNEISEKSEIFDDQFSVERPDGSNFTLKIRSTKLEDSAMYFCASSEAGTGLYEQYFGPGTRLTVT.

V gene TRBV2 combines with J gene TRBJ2-1; 10 bases match TRBD2. The germline CDR1 and CDR2 sequences are SNHLY and FYNNEI. Losses at the gene ends were 7 bases for V and 0 bases for J; bases not matched to a gene: 3. The CDR3 runs to 15 residues. The CDR3: CASKSSGSSYNEQFF. The CDR3 nucleotides are TGTGCCAGCAAATCTAGCGGGAGCTCCTACAATGAGCAGTTCTTC.

The chain combines TRBV29-1 with TRBJ1-2; D gene unclear. Germline loops: CDR1 SQVTM, CDR2 ANQGSEA. The CDR3 is 12 residues long. V lost 3 bases and J lost 3, with 8 bases in between. CDR3 loop: CSVEGRDYGYTF. DNA of the CDR3: TGCAGCGTTGAGGGGAGGGACTATGGCTACACCTTC.

CDR3 sequence: CASSQGSQTYNEQFF. The CDR3 bases are TGTGCCAGCAGCCAAGGATCTCAAACATACAATGAGCAGTTCTTC. V and J are TRBV4-2 and TRBJ2-1; D call uncertain. Germline values: CDR1 LGHNA, CDR2 YNFKEQ. The CDR3 runs 15 residues. Trimming pared 1 base from V and 4 bases from J, leaving 11 bases between.

The J gene is TRBJ2-3, the V gene TRBV28, with 8 bases aligning to TRBD2. With V trimmed by 1 base and J by 3 bases, 3 bases remained unmatched. Germline CDR1 is MDHEN and CDR2 is SYDVKM. This CDR3 region has 15 residues. The CDR3 reads CASSLSGGPTDTQYF. The DNA of the CDR3 is TGTGCCAGCAGTTTATCGGGAGGGCCGACAGATACGCAGTATTTT.

The V gene is TRBV27, the J gene TRBJ1-6, with 9 bases identical to TRBD1. The ends lost 6 bases at V and 9 bases at J; junction bases unmatched: 15. The V gene's germline CDR1 is MNHEY and CDR2 SMNVEV (reference sequence). The CDR3 length is 17 residues. CDR3 DNA sequence: TGTGCCAGCAGCGCAAGCCCGGGACAGGGTATTGGTTCACCCCTCCACTTT. This translates into CASSASPGQGIGSPLHF.

CDR3 amino acids: CASSYGQGAYGYTF. In nucleotides, the CDR3 is TGTGCCAGCAGTTACGGACAGGGGGCATATGGCTACACCTTC. The chain couples TRBV6-5 to TRBJ1-2; 11 positions match TRBD1. The CDR3 is 14 amino acids. CDR1 MNHEY and CDR2 SVGAGI come from the germline V gene. The V and J ends lost 2 bases and 5 bases, in that order; junction bases with no gene match: 1.

The J gene is TRBJ2-1, the V gene TRBV5-4, with 7 nucleotides matching TRBD2. The CDR3 sequence is 16 residues long. The germline V gene has CDR1 SGHNT and CDR2 YYREEE (reference sequence). V was pared by 5 bases and J by 0 bases, with 8 bases of the junction left unmatched. The CDR3 DNA follows: TGTGCCAGCAGTCGAGAGCGGGGTAGCTCCTACAATGAGCAGTTCTTC. This codes for CASSRERGSSYNEQFF. Looking up the rest from reference TRBV5-4 and TRBJ2-1 gives the full variable domain: ETGVTQSPTHLIKTRGQQVTLRCSSQSGHNTVSWYQQALGQGPQFIFQYYREEENGRGNFPPRFSGLQFPNYSSELNVNALELDDSALYLCASSRERGSSYNEQFFGPGTRLTVL.

The chain combines TRBV30 with TRBJ2-1; D might be TRBD1 (6 bases). CDR1 and CDR2 from the germline V gene are GTSNPN and SVGIG (reference sequence). V was cut by 5 bases and J by 4 bases, with 12 bases left in between. This CDR3 has 13 residues. As DNA, the CDR3 is TGTGCCTGGGGAATCAGGGGTTACAATGAGCAGTTCTTC. Translation: CAWGIRGYNEQFF.

This clone was picked up a small number of times. This rearrangement joins TRBV5-4 to TRBJ2-3, with D maybe TRBD2 (6 bases). This CDR3 has 17 residues. V was shortened by 2 bases and J by 2 bases, with 18 bases between the two germline ends. Germline CDR1 SGHNT, CDR2 YYREEE (reference sequence). CDR3 DNA sequence: TGTGCCAGCAGCTTCGGAGGGGCCGGGGTGTCCACAGATACGCAGTATTTT. Its translation is CASSFGGAGVSTDTQYF.

The rearrangement joins TRBV5-4 to TRBJ1-6; perhaps TRBD1 as D (5 bases). CDR3 length: 13 amino acids. CDR1 and CDR2 (germline): SGHNT, YYREEE (reference sequence). Trimming removed 0 bases from V and 15 bases from J, with 13 bases in between. In DNA, the CDR3 is TGTGCCAGCAGCTTGGATGCGGGGCATGGCCTCCACTTT. Translating it yields CASSLDAGHGLHF.

The J gene is TRBJ1-2, the V gene TRBV28, with D possibly matching TRBD1 (5 bases). CDR1 and CDR2 from the germline V gene are MDHEN and SYDVKM. The CDR3 is 14 residues long. Trimming stripped 1 base from V and 8 bases from J, with 14 bases between. Here the CDR3 reads CASSLYQGPWGYTF. The CDR3 DNA reads as TGTGCCAGCAGTTTATATCAGGGCCCCTGGGGCTACACCTTC.

The V gene is TRBV11-1, the J gene TRBJ1-6; TRBD1 matches 8 bases. CDR1 and CDR2 (germline): SGHAT, FQDESV (reference sequence). J lost 5 bases, V lost 5 bases, and 5 bases had no gene match. This CDR3 region has 15 residues. CDR3: CASSGTGLNNSPLHF. In DNA form, the CDR3 reads TGTGCCAGCAGCGGGACAGGTTTGAATAATTCACCCCTCCACTTT.

The chain is built from TRBV13 and TRBJ2-2, with a weak D call TRBD1 (5 bases). With 2 bases removed from V and 5 bases from J, the gap between germline ends came to 9 bases. The V gene's germline CDR1 is PRHDT and CDR2 FYEKMQ (reference sequence). This CDR3 has 14 amino acids. The CDR3 loop reads CASSLRAGTGELFF. Here the CDR3 DNA reads TGTGCCAGCAGCTTAAGGGCAGGGACCGGGGAGCTGTTTTTT.

This clone was observed a single time. V is TRBV5-1 and J is TRBJ2-5; the D is unclear. The germline V and J ends were trimmed by 4 bases and 1 base, with 17 bases remaining between them. The CDR3 is 16 residues long. The germline V gene encodes CDR1 SGHRS and CDR2 YFSETQ. The chain's CDR3 is CASSHGARYPQETQYF. CDR3 nucleotides: TGCGCCAGCAGCCATGGCGCGCGGTACCCCCAAGAGACCCAGTACTTC.

The chain joins TRBV29-1 to TRBJ2-1, with 9 nucleotides matching TRBD1. Germline-derived CDR1 and CDR2 are SQVTM and ANQGSEA. The length of the CDR3 is 16 residues. The V segment lost 3 bases and the J segment 5 bases; nucleotides outside the gene matches: 11. The CDR3 reads CSVDSAWDRVDNEQFF. The DNA of the CDR3 is TGCAGCGTTGATTCAGCTTGGGACAGGGTCGACAATGAGCAGTTCTTC.

The V gene is TRBV19, the J gene TRBJ1-6, with D hard to call. The length of the CDR3 is 15 residues. The germline CDR1 and CDR2 sequences are LNHDA and SQIVND (reference sequence). V dropped 5 bases and J dropped 10 bases, with 18 bases sitting between them. The CDR3 bases are TGTGCCAGTAGTCCCCGCAGGCTCACAGACTCACCCCTCCACTTT. Translation: CASSPRRLTDSPLHF.

V and J are TRBV25-1 and TRBJ2-5; weak D call: TRBD2 (5 bases). The germline V and J ends were trimmed by 3 bases and 5 bases, with 19 bases remaining between them. CDR3 length: 16 residues. The V gene's germline CDR1 is MGHDK and CDR2 SYGVNS. CDR3 DNA sequence: TGTGCCAGCAGTGATAACAGAGGGAGATTCGGGGAGACCCAGTACTTC. This encodes CASSDNRGRFGETQYF.

V gene TRBV29-1 combines with J gene TRBJ1-4, with TRBD1 identical over 7 bases. Germline-derived CDR1 and CDR2 are SQVTM and ANQGSEA. With V trimmed by 7 bases and J by 8 bases, 7 bases remained unmatched. This CDR3 region has 12 residues. CDR3 amino acids: CSAWTGDEKLFF. The CDR3 DNA sequence: TGCAGCGCCTGGACAGGCGACGAAAAACTGTTTTTT.

V and J are TRBV5-6 and TRBJ1-1, with 9 bases matching TRBD1. CDR3 length equals 16 residues. Trimming took 3 bases from V and 0 from J; bases not matched to a gene: 6. Per germline, CDR1 SGHDT and CDR2 YYEEEE. The CDR3, as DNA: TGTGCCAGCAGCTCTTTGGGGACAGGGCTGAACACTGAAGCTTTCTTT. This sequence encodes CASSSLGTGLNTEAFF.

This clone was seen more than once but under ten times. V usage is TRBV6-6 and J usage is TRBJ2-7; TRBD2 aligns across 11 bases. The V gene's germline CDR1 is MNHNY and CDR2 SVGAGI (reference sequence). This CDR3 has 15 residues. Trimming removed 1 base from V and 6 bases from J; junction bases left unmatched: 5. The chain's CDR3 is CASSYLAGGPVEQYF. The CDR3 DNA follows: TGTGCCAGCAGTTACTTAGCGGGAGGGCCTGTCGAGCAGTACTTC.

This chain links TRBV18 with TRBJ1-1; TRBD1 is a possible D gene (5 bases). CDR1 and CDR2 (germline): KGHSH, LQKENI. V gave up 2 bases and J gave up 4 bases, with 20 bases separating them. CDR3 length: 17 amino acids. The CDR3 region is CASSPKGQGTQGTEAFF. CDR3 sequence (DNA): TGTGCCAGCTCACCAAAGGGCCAGGGAACGCAGGGCACTGAAGCTTTCTTT. The full variable domain, its missing parts supplied by reference TRBV18 and TRBJ1-1, is NAGVMQNPRHLVRRRGQEARLRCSPMKGHSHVYWYRQLPEEGLKFMVYLQKENIIDESGMPKERFSAEFPKEGPSILRIQQVVRGDSAAYFCASSPKGQGTQGTEAFFGQGTRLTVV.

This clone occurred a few times. The chain employs TRBV7-9 and TRBJ1-1, with 8 bases aligning to TRBD1. This CDR3 contains 14 residues. V shed 5 bases and J 2 bases; nucleotides not matched to a gene: 4. CDR1 is SEHNR and CDR2 is FQNEAQ in the germline V gene (reference sequence). DNA of the CDR3: TGTGCCAGCAGCATAGACAGGGGCAACACTGAAGCTTTCTTT. This translates into CASSIDRGNTEAFF. Based on the CDR3 plus reference TRBV7-9 and TRBJ1-1, the full variable domain is DTGVSQNPRHKITKRGQNVTFRCDPISEHNRLYWYRQTLGQGPEFLTYFQNEAQLEKSRLLSDRFSAERPKGSFSTLEIQRTEQGDSAMYLCASSIDRGNTEAFFGQGTRLTVV.

CDR3 nucleotides: TGTGCCAGCAGCCTGGGTAGCGGGACTTACGAGCAGTACTTC. It yields the protein CASSLGSGTYEQYF. The chain employs TRBV27 and TRBJ2-7; 8 bases are a match to TRBD2. Germline CDR1 and CDR2: MNHEY and SMNVEV (reference sequence). The CDR3 loop spans 14 amino acids. V was clipped by 6 bases and J by 4 bases; unmatched bases: 8.

This chain links TRBV6-4 with TRBJ2-1; D perhaps matches TRBD2 (6 bases). V lost 8 bases and J lost 6, with 20 bases in between. The CDR3 contains 15 residues. Germline assignment: CDR1 MRHNA and CDR2 SNTAGT. This CDR3 reads CASAPRDSEFNEQFF. CDR3 nucleotides: TGTGCCAGCGCCCCCCGGGACTCCGAGTTCAATGAGCAGTTCTTC.

V usage is TRBV5-1 and J usage is TRBJ1-2; TRBD1 agrees at 7 bases. The CDR3 is 17 residues long. After removal of 0 bases from V and 4 bases from J, the junction contained 12 bases not matched to a gene. CDR1 is SGHRS, CDR2 YFSETQ, per germline. The CDR3 loop is CASSLGGGASGIYGYTF. CDR3 DNA: TGCGCCAGCAGCTTGGGAGGGGGCGCGTCCGGTATCTATGGCTACACCTTC.

This rearrangement joins TRBV29-1 to TRBJ2-5, with 15 bases aligning to TRBD2. The CDR3 consists of 18 residues. Germline CDR1 SQVTM, CDR2 ANQGSEA. Unmatched junction bases numbered 7, after V lost 0 bases and J lost 2 bases. This CDR3 reads CSVEDGGLAGGPQETQYF. DNA for the CDR3: TGCAGCGTTGAAGATGGGGGACTAGCGGGAGGCCCTCAAGAGACCCAGTACTTC.

This chain connects TRBV27 to TRBJ1-5, with 8 bases identical to TRBD1. Germline CDR1 is MNHEY and CDR2 is SMNVEV (reference sequence). With V trimmed by 1 base and J by 4 bases, 9 bases remained unmatched. The CDR3 loop spans 17 amino acids. CDR3 sequence: CASSLYMLQGDNQPQHF. CDR3 coding DNA: TGTGCCAGCAGTTTATATATGTTACAGGGGGATAATCAGCCCCAGCATTTT.

The rearrangement uses TRBV6-5 and TRBJ1-1; 9 bases align to TRBD1. The CDR3 loop spans 14 amino acids. Trimming at V came to 5 bases and at J to 11 bases, leaving 12 bases not matched to a gene. The germline V gene encodes CDR1 MNHEY and CDR2 SVGAGI. The CDR3 loop is CASSLQGAIGGAFF. CDR3 in DNA: TGTGCCAGCAGTCTACAGGGGGCTATCGGGGGGGCTTTCTTT.

This clone was observed a few times. The rearrangement uses TRBV5-8 and TRBJ1-4; no firm D call. Germline CDR1 is SGHTS and CDR2 is YDEGEE. CDR3 length: 14 amino acids. V lost 4 bases and J 8 bases, leaving 15 bases between the germline ends. Written as DNA, the CDR3 is TGTGCCAGCAGCATCAGATCACTCGGGGAAAAACTGTTTTTT. Translation gives CASSIRSLGEKLFF.